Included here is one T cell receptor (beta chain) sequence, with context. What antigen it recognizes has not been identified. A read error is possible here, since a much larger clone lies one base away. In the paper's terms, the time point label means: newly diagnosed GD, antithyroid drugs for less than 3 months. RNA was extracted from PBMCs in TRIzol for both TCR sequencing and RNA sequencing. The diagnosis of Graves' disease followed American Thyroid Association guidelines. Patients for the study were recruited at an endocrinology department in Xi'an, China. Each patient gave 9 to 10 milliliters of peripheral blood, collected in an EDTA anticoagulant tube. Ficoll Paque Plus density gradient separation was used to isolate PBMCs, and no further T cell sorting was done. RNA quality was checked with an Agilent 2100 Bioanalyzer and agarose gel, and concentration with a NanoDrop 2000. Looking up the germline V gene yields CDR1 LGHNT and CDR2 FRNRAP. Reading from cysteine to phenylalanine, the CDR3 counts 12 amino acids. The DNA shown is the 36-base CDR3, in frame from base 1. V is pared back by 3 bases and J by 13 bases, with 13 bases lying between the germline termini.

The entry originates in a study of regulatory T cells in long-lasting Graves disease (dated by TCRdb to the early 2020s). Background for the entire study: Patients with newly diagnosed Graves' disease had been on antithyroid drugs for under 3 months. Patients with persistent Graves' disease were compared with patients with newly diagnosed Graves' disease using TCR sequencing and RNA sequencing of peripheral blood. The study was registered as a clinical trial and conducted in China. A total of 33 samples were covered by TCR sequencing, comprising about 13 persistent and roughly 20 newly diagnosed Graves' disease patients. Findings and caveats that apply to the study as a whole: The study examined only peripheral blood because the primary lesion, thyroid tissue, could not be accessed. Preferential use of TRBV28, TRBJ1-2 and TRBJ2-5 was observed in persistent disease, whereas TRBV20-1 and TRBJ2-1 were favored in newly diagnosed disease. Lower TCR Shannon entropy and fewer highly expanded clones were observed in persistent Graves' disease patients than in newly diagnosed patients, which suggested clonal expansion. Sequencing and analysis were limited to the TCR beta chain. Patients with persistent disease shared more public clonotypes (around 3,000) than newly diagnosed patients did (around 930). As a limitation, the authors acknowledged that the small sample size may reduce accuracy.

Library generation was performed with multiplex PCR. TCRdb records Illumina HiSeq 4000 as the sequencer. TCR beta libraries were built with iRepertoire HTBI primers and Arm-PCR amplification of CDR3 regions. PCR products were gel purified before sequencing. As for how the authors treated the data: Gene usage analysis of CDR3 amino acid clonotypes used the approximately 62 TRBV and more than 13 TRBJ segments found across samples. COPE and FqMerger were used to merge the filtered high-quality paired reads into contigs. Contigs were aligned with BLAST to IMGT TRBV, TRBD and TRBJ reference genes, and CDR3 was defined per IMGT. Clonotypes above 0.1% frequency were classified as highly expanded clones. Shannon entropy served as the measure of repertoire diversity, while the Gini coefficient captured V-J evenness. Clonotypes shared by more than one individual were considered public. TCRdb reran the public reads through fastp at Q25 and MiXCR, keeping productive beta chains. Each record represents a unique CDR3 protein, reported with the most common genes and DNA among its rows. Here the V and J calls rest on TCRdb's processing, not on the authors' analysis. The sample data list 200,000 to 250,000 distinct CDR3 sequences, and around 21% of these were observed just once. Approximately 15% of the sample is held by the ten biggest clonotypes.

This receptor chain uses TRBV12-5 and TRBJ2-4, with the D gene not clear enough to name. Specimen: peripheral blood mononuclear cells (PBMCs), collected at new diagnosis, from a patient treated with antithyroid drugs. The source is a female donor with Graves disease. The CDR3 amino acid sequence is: CASGLGWNEQYF. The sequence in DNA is TGTGCTAGTGGTTTAGGGTGGAATGAGCAGTACTTC. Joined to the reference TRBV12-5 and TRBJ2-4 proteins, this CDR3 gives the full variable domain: DARVTQTPRHKVTEMGQEVTMRCQPILGHNTVFWYRQTMMQGLELLAYFRNRAPLDDSGMPKDRFSAEMPDATLATLKIQPSEPRDSAVYFCASGLGWNEQYFGAGTRLSVL.